Listed here are 2 T cell receptor beta chains from one sample, sequenced in a study of long-term antiretroviral therapy in people with HIV. Investigators performed immunoSEQ version v3.0 at survey level. This table comes from immunoSEQ multiplex PCR, and its TCRdb copy is limited to in-frame clones, with some not included. The table has approximately 15,000 clones, about 91% seen once. Material: unsorted PBMCs, obtained 0.3 years after starting antiretroviral therapy. The receptor set was obtained from a man aged 55 to 70 with HIV.

V usage is TRBV5-1 and J usage is TRBJ2-1, with 8 bases aligning to TRBD2. CDR1 is SGHRS, CDR2 YFSETQ, per germline. Germline trimming cut 1 base from V and 10 bases from J; bases unmatched to any gene: 7. CDR3 length: 14 residues. The CDR3 loop is CASSLFTGGLEQFF. The DNA of the CDR3 is TGCGCCAGCAGCTTGTTTACGGGAGGGCTGGAGCAGTTCTTC. Together with reference TRBV5-1 and TRBJ2-1, the CDR3 gives the full variable domain: KAGVTQTPRYLIKTRGQQVTLSCSPISGHRSVSWYQQTPGQGLQFLFEYFSETQRNKGNFPGRFSGRQFSNSRSEMNVSTLELGDSALYLCASSLFTGGLEQFFGPGTRLTVL.

The chain recombines TRBV6-5 with TRBJ1-1; D gene unclear. This CDR3 comprises 15 residues. Germline CDR1 reads MNHEY; CDR2 reads SVGAGI. Trimming took off 0 bases at V and 3 bases at J, with 11 bases between the two ends. The CDR3 bases are TGTGCCAGCAGTTACTCGGAACGACGCCACACTGAAGCTTTCTTT. Its translation is CASSYSERRHTEAFF.